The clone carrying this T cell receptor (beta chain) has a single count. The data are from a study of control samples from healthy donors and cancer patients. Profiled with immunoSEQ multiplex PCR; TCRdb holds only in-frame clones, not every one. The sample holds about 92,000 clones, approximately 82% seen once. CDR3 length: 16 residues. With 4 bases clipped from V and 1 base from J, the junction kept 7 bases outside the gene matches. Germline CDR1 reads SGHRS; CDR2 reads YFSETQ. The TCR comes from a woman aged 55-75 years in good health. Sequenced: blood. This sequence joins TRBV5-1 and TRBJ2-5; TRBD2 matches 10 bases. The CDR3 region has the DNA TGCGCCAGCAGCCCCCTAGCGGGGGCCTTCCAAGAGACCCAGTACTTC. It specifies CASSPLAGAFQETQYF.